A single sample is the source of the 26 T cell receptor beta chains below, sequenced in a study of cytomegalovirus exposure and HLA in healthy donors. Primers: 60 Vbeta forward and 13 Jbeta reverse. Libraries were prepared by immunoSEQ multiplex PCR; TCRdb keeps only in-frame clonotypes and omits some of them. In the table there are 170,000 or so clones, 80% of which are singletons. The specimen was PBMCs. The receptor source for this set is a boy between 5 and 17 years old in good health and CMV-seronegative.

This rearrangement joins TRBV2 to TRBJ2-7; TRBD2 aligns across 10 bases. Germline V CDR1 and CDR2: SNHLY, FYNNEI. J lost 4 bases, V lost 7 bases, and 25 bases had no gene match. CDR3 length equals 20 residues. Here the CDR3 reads CASTSRRDKIKREGGYEQYF. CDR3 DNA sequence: TGTGCCAGCACATCAAGGCGGGACAAGATTAAGCGGGAGGGGGGGTACGAGCAGTACTTC.

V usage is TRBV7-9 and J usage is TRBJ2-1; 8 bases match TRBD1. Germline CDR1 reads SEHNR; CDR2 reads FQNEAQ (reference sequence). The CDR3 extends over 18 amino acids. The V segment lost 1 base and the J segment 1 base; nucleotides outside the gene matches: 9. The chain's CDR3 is CASSLGTGSSLSYNEQFF. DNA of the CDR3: TGTGCCAGCAGCTTAGGGACAGGGTCTAGCCTTTCCTACAATGAGCAGTTCTTC.

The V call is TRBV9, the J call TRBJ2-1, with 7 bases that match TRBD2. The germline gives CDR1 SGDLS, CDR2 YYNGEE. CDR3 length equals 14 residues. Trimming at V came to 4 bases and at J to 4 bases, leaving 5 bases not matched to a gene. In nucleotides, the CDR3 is TGTGCCAGCAGCAAAAGCGGGGTGTACAATGAGCAGTTCTTC. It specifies CASSKSGVYNEQFF.

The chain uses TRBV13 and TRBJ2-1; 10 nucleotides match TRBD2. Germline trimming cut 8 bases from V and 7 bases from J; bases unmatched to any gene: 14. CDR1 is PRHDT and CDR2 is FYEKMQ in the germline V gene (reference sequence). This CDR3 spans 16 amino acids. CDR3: CASRRLAGWEGNEQFF. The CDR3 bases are TGTGCCAGCCGTCGACTAGCGGGTTGGGAAGGGAATGAGCAGTTCTTC.

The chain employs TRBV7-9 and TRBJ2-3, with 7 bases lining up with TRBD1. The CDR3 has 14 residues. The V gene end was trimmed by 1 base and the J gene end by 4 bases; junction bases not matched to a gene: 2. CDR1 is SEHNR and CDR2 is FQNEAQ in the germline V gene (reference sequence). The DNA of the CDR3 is TGTGCCAGCAGCTTAGGAGGGGGCGCAGATACGCAGTATTTT. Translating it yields CASSLGGGADTQYF.

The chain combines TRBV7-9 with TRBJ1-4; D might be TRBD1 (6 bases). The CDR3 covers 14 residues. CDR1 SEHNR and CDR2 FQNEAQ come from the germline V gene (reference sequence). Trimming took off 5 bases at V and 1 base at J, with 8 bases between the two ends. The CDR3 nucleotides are TGTGCCAGCAGCCTACAGGGAACTAATGAAAAACTGTTTTTT. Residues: CASSLQGTNEKLFF.

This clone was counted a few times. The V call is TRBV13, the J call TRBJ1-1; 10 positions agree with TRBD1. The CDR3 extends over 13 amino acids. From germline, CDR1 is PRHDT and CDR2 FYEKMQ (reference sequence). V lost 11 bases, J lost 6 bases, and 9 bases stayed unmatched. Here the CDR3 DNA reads TGTGCCGGAGGACAGGGGGGACGGGCTGAAGCTTTCTTT. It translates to CAGGQGGRAEAFF.

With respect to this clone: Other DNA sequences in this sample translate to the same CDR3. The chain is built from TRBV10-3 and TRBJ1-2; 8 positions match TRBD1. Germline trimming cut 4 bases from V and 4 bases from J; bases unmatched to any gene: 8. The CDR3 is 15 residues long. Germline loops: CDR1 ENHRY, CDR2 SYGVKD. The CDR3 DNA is TGTGCCATCAGTGGTCAGGGGGCGCTTAGCTATGGCTACACCTTC. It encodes CAISGQGALSYGYTF.

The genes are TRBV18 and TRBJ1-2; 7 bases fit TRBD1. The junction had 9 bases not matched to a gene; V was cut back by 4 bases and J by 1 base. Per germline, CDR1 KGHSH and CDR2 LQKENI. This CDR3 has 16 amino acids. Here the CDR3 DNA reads TGTGCCAGCTCACTAGGCGGGACAGCCGATAACTATGGCTACACCTTC. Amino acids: CASSLGGTADNYGYTF.

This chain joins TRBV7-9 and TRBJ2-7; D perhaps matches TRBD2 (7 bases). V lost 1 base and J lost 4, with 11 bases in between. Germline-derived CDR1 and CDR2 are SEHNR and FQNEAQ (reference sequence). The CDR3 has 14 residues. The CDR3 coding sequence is TGTGCCAGCAGCTTAGGAGGGGGGGGTTACGAGCAGTACTTC. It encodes CASSLGGGGYEQYF.

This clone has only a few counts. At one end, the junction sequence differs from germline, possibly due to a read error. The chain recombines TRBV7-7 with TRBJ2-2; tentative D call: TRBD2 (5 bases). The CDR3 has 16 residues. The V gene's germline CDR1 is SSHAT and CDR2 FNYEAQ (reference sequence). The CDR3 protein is CASSPTRVSNTGELFF. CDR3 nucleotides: TGTGCTAGCAGCCCGACGCGGGTTTCGAACACCGGGGAGCTGTTTTTT.

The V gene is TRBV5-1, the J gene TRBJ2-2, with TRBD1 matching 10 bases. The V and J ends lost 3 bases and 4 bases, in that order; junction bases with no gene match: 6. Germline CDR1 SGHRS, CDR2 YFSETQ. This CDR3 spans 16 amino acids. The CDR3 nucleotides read TGCGCCAGCAGCTCGGGGGGACAGGGGTTCACCGGGGAGCTGTTTTTT. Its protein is CASSSGGQGFTGELFF. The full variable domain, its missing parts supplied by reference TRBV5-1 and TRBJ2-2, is KAGVTQTPRYLIKTRGQQVTLSCSPISGHRSVSWYQQTPGQGLQFLFEYFSETQRNKGNFPGRFSGRQFSNSRSEMNVSTLELGDSALYLCASSSGGQGFTGELFFGEGSRLTVL.

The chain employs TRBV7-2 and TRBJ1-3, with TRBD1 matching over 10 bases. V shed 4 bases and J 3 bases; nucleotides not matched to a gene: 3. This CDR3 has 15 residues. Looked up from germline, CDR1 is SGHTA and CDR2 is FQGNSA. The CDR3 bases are TGTGCCAGCAGCTGGGGACAGGGGATTGGAAACACCATATATTTT. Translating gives CASSWGQGIGNTIYF. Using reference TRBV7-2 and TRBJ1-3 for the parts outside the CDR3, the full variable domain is GAGVSQSPSNKVTEKGKDVELRCDPISGHTALYWYRQSLGQGLEFLIYFQGNSAPDKSGLPSDRFSAERTGGSVSTLTIQRTQQEDSAVYLCASSWGQGIGNTIYFGEGSWLTVV.

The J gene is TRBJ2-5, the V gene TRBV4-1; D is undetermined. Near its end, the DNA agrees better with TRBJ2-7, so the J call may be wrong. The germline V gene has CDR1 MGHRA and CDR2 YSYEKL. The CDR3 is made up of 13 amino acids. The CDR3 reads CASSLRPSYEQYF. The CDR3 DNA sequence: TGCGCCAGCAGCCTCAGGCCCTCCTACGAGCAGTACTTC.

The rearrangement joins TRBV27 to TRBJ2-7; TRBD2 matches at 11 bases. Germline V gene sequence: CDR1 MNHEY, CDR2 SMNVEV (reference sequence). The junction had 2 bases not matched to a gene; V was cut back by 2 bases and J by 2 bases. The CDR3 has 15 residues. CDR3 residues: CASSLTSGSTYEQYF. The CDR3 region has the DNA TGTGCCAGCAGTTTAACTAGCGGGAGCACCTACGAGCAGTACTTC.

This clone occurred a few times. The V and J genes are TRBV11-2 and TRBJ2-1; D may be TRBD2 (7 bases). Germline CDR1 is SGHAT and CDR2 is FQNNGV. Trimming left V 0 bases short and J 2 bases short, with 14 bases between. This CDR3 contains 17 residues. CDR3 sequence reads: CASSLDPGGGPYNEQFF. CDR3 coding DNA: TGTGCCAGCAGCTTAGATCCGGGCGGGGGCCCCTACAATGAGCAGTTCTTC.

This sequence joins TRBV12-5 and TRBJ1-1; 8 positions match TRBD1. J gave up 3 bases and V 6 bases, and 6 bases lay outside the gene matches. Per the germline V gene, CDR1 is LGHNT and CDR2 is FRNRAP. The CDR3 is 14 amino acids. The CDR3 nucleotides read TGTGCTAGTGGCCCGACAGGGGAGGACACTGAAGCTTTCTTT. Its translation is CASGPTGEDTEAFF.

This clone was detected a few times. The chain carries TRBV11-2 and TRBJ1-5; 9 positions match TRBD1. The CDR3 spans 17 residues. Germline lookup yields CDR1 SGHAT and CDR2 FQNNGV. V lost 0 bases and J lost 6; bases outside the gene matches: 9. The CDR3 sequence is CASSLDLRTGESQPQHF. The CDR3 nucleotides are TGTGCCAGCAGCTTAGATCTCCGGACAGGGGAGAGTCAGCCCCAGCATTTT.

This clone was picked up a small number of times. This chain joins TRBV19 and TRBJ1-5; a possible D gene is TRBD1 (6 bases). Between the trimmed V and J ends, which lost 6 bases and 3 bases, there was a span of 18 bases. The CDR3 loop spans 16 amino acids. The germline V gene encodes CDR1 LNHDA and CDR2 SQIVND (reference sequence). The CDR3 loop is CASRDRRHPLNQPQHF. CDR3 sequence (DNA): TGTGCCAGTAGGGACAGACGACACCCCCTCAATCAGCCCCAGCATTTT. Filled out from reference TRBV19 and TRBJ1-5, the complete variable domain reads DGGITQSPKYLFRKEGQNVTLSCEQNLNHDAMYWYRQDPGQGLRLIYYSQIVNDFQKGDIAEGYSVSREKKESFPLTVTSAQKNPTAFYLCASRDRRHPLNQPQHFGDGTRLSIL.

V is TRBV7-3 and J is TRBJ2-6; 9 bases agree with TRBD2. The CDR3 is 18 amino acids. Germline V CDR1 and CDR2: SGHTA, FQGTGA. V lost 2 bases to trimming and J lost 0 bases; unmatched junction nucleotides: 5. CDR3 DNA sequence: TGTGCCAGCAGCTTAGCGGGAGGGATTAACTCTGGGGCCAACGTCCTGACTTTC. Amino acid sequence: CASSLAGGINSGANVLTF.

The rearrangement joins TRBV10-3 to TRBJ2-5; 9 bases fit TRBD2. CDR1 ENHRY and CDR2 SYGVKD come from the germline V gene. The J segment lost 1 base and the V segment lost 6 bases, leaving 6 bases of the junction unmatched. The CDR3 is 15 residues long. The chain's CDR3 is CAISGGLASQETQYF. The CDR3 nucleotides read TGTGCCATCAGCGGGGGACTAGCCTCCCAAGAGACCCAGTACTTC.

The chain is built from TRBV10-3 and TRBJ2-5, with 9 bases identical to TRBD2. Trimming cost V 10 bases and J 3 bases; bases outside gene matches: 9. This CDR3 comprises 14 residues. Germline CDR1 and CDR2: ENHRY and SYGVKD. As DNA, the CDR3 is TGTGCCACCAAGGGGGGCGGGGGGGAAGAGACCCAGTACTTC. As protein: CATKGGGGEETQYF.

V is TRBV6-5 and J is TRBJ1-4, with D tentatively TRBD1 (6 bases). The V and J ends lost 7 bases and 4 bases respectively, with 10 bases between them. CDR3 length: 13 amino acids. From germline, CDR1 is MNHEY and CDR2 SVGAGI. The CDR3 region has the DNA TGTGCCAGCAAAAGACAGGATAATGAAAAACTGTTTTTT. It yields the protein CASKRQDNEKLFF.

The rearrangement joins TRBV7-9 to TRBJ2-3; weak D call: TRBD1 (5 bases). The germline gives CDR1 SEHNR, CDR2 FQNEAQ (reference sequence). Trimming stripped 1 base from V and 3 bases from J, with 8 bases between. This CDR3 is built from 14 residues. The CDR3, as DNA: TGTGCCAGCAGCTTAGGGCAGGGAACAGATACGCAGTATTTT. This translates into CASSLGQGTDTQYF.

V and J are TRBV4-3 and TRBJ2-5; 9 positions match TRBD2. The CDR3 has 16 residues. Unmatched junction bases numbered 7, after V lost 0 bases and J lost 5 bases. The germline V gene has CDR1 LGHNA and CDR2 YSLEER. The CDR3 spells CASSQEWTSDGETQYF. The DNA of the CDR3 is TGCGCCAGCAGCCAAGAGTGGACTAGCGATGGGGAGACCCAGTACTTC.

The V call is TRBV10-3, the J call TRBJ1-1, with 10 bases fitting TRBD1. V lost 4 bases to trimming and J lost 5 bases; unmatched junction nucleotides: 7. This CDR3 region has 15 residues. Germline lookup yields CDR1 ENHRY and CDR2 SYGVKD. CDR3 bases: TGTGCCATCAGTGGCCTGGACAGGGGGTTAACTGAAGCTTTCTTT. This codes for CAISGLDRGLTEAFF.